This T cell receptor beta chain was recovered during a study of blood T cell repertoires in COVID-19. Study summary: PBMCs, B-cell-depleted T cells, or T cells provided the cDNA or gDNA that made up the material.

The CDR3 spans 13 residues. Germline V gene data show CDR1 as MNHNS and CDR2 as SASEGT. The V end lost 2 bases, the J end lost 2 bases, and 6 bases lay between the germline ends. Assay used: immunoSEQ multiplex PCR; TCRdb lists only in-frame clones, some missing. The sample records roughly 500,000 clones, roughly 89% being singletons. Sequences were obtained from peripheral blood. The rearrangement joins TRBV6-1 to TRBJ2-5; tentative D call: TRBD1 (6 bases). The clonotype originates from a man in his late teens or twenties with COVID-19, enrolled during active disease. The CDR3: CASSEQGQETQYF. As DNA, the CDR3 is TGTGCCAGCAGTGAACAGGGGCAAGAGACCCAGTACTTC.